This TCR beta chain comes out of a study of blood T cell repertoires in COVID-19. The overall study: COVID-19 samples, acute and convalescent, were from the United States, Italy and Spain.

CDR3 length: 18 residues. V was cut by 7 bases and J by 4 bases, with 26 bases left in between. Germline V gene sequence: CDR1 SGHVS, CDR2 FNYEAQ. The repertoire was sequenced with immunoSEQ multiplex PCR; TCRdb's copy has only in-frame clones and lacks some. Among roughly 300,000 clones, approximately 90% were seen once, and the ten largest hold around 4%. In Cohort 3, a recovered donor had either two negative PCRs, clearance, or symptom resolution. The TCR comes from a man aged 25-45 years who had recovered from COVID-19. Sequencing used PBMCs or T cells enriched from blood (not recorded which). V usage is TRBV7-6 and J usage is TRBJ1-5; unclear D gene. This chain's CDR3 is CASIENGVSDGRNQPQHF. The CDR3 DNA reads as TGTGCCAGCATCGAAAATGGGGTGAGCGATGGGAGGAATCAGCCCCAGCATTTT.